This passage covers 5 T cell receptor beta chains from one sample sequenced in a study of blood T cell repertoires in COVID-19. Profiled with immunoSEQ multiplex PCR; TCRdb holds only in-frame clones, not every one. The sample shows roughly 100,000 clones, around four fifths of them seen only once. Material: peripheral blood. These receptors came from a human donor in a cohort sampled during active COVID-19.

The chain uses TRBV10-1 and TRBJ1-5; a weak D match, TRBD1 (6 bases). The V gene lost 4 bases and the J gene lost 0 bases, with 19 bases spanning the gap. Germline-derived CDR1 and CDR2 are WNHNN and SYGVQD (reference sequence). This CDR3 has 18 residues. CDR3 sequence reads: CASSAPLEAGVSNQPQHF. CDR3 nucleotide sequence: TGCGCCAGCAGTGCCCCACTAGAAGCAGGGGTTAGCAATCAGCCCCAGCATTTT.

The chain is built from TRBV5-1 and TRBJ1-1; 7 bases align to TRBD1. The CDR3 is made up of 16 amino acids. Germline-derived CDR1 and CDR2 are SGHRS and YFSETQ. Trimming cost V 4 bases and J 0 bases; bases outside gene matches: 9. The CDR3 loop is CASSRTGSAMNTEAFF. CDR3 nucleotide sequence: TGCGCCAGCAGCCGGACAGGAAGCGCCATGAACACTGAAGCTTTCTTT.

The genes are TRBV5-1 and TRBJ1-2; maybe TRBD1 (5 bases). The CDR3 contains 15 residues. Trimming removed 7 bases from V and 0 bases from J, with 16 bases in between. The germline gives CDR1 SGHRS, CDR2 YFSETQ. The CDR3 reads CASELGQGANYGYTF. The CDR3 DNA reads as TGCGCCAGCGAGCTTGGCCAGGGCGCTAACTATGGCTACACCTTC.

J is TRBJ2-1 and V is TRBV7-9; D is uncertain. Germline V gene lookup returns CDR1 SEHNR and CDR2 FQNEAQ (reference sequence). The CDR3 sequence is 17 residues long. Trimming removed 1 base at V and 2 bases at J, with 15 bases between. The CDR3 coding sequence is TGTGCCAGCAGCTTAGTTTTTAGGCAGGCTACCTACAATGAGCAGTTCTTC. This encodes CASSLVFRQATYNEQFF.

This chain links TRBV11-2 with TRBJ2-5; D perhaps matches TRBD2 (5 bases). Trimming stripped 3 bases from V and 7 bases from J, with 12 bases between. There are 13 residues in the CDR3. From germline, CDR1 is SGHAT and CDR2 FQNNGV. CDR3 nucleotides: TGTGCCAGCAGCTTGGCCAACCGGGGGACCCAGTACTTC. This sequence encodes CASSLANRGTQYF.